The TCR beta chain under discussion was sequenced for a study of human T cells and chemical hapten exposure. Sample time point: patch test 1, 2 weeks after DPC sensitization. Treatment of the sample: therapeutic diphenylcyclopropenone sensitization with weekly scalp DPC. The germline V gene encodes CDR1 SGHVS and CDR2 FNYEAQ. The CDR3 has 15 residues. The V gene lost 1 base and the J gene lost 2 bases, with 11 bases spanning the gap. Individual cDNA molecules in this library carried unique molecular identifiers. TCRdb processed the RACE reads anew with MiXCR; each CDR3 protein has one entry. The table shows more than 65,000 distinct CDR3 sequences, with 10% to 13% occurring only once. This clonotype came up a few times.

The TCR sequence derives from a woman in her forties or fifties with alopecia areata. Some clones in this sample may be carry-over from other donors' samples. Here the sequenced sample was whole blood, taken in connection with sensitization to the hapten diphenylcyclopropenone (DPC). The genes are TRBV7-6 and TRBJ2-5; D is perhaps TRBD1 (7 bases). For the CDR3, the DNA is TGTGCCAGCAGCTTAGGGGGGGACAGACAAGAGACCCAGTACTTC. Its protein is CASSLGGDRQETQYF.